Listed here are 11 T cell receptor beta chains from one sample, sequenced in a study of cytomegalovirus exposure and HLA in healthy donors. With 60 Vbeta and 13 Jbeta primers, the PCR was carried out. Method: immunoSEQ multiplex PCR; TCRdb's copy keeps in-frame clones and lacks some. The sample includes 200,000 to 250,000 clones, 75% to 90% of them seen just once. The specimen was PBMCs. The receptors were sampled from a woman between 18 and 29 years old in good health and CMV-seronegative.

This clone has only one observation. The chain uses TRBV29-1 and TRBJ1-2, with a possible D match to TRBD1 (6 bases). This CDR3 region has 15 residues. V was clipped by 0 bases and J by 7 bases, with 18 bases between them. CDR1 and CDR2 from the germline V gene are SQVTM and ANQGSEA. The CDR3 region is CSVEDSRAGVPGYTF. CDR3 bases: TGCAGCGTTGAAGATTCTAGAGCAGGGGTCCCTGGCTACACCTTC. Based on the CDR3 plus reference TRBV29-1 and TRBJ1-2, the full variable domain is SAVISQKPSRDICQRGTSLTIQCQVDSQVTMMFWYRQQPGQSLTLIATANQGSEATYESGFVIDKFPISRPNLTFSTLTVSNMSPEDSSIYLCSVEDSRAGVPGYTFGSGTRLTVV.

This chain joins TRBV19 and TRBJ1-2; 9 bases align to TRBD1. The CDR3 is 14 amino acids. CDR1 and CDR2 from the germline V gene are LNHDA and SQIVND (reference sequence). V was pared by 7 bases and J by 3 bases, with 6 bases of the junction left unmatched. In DNA, the CDR3 is TGTGCCAGTAAAACAGGGGGCTCCGACTATGGCTACACCTTC. This sequence encodes CASKTGGSDYGYTF. Full variable domain (rest looked up from reference TRBV19 and TRBJ1-2): DGGITQSPKYLFRKEGQNVTLSCEQNLNHDAMYWYRQDPGQGLRLIYYSQIVNDFQKGDIAEGYSVSREKKESFPLTVTSAQKNPTAFYLCASKTGGSDYGYTFGSGTRLTVV.

This sequence joins TRBV19 and TRBJ1-5; 10 bases agree with TRBD1. The junction had 17 bases not matched to a gene; V was cut back by 2 bases and J by 7 bases. Germline-derived CDR1 and CDR2 are LNHDA and SQIVND (reference sequence). This CDR3 spans 19 amino acids. Here the CDR3 reads CASSIRGLGGQGSKQPQHF. The CDR3 coding sequence is TGTGCCAGTAGTATAAGGGGCCTAGGGGGACAGGGGTCAAAACAGCCCCAGCATTTT.

This clone is a singleton in its sample. The J gene is TRBJ2-7, the V gene TRBV9; weak D call: TRBD1 (5 bases). This CDR3 region has 15 residues. CDR1 SGDLS and CDR2 YYNGEE come from the germline V gene. V lost 3 bases and J lost 3, with 16 bases in between. CDR3 DNA: TGTGCCAGCAGCGCAGAACCAGGGAATGGCTACGAGCAGTACTTC. Protein: CASSAEPGNGYEQYF. Based on the CDR3 plus reference TRBV9 and TRBJ2-7, the full variable domain is DSGVTQTPKHLITATGQRVTLRCSPRSGDLSVYWYQQSLDQGLQFLIQYYNGEERAKGNILERFSAQQFPDLHSELNLSSLELGDSALYFCASSAEPGNGYEQYFGPGTRLTVT.

The chain uses TRBV9 and TRBJ1-2, with D unclear. Trimming left V 0 bases short and J 8 bases short, with 14 bases between. The V gene's germline CDR1 is SGDLS and CDR2 YYNGEE. The CDR3 consists of 14 residues. This CDR3 is CASSVGPSSGGYTF. The CDR3 DNA sequence: TGTGCCAGCAGCGTAGGCCCCTCCTCGGGGGGCTACACCTTC.

This chain links TRBV5-8 with TRBJ1-1; no clear D gene. V lost 3 bases to trimming and J lost 0 bases, with 12 bases between them. The CDR3 loop spans 15 amino acids. CDR1 and CDR2 from the germline V gene are SGHTS and YDEGEE. The CDR3 coding sequence is TGTGCCAGCAGCTCACCAGTCATTCTGAACACTGAAGCTTTCTTT. This codes for CASSSPVILNTEAFF.

The chain links TRBV5-4 to TRBJ2-1; 9 bases match TRBD1. The ends lost 2 bases at V and 5 bases at J; junction bases unmatched: 8. CDR3 length: 16 residues. The germline gives CDR1 SGHNT, CDR2 YYREEE (reference sequence). CDR3 DNA: TGTGCCAGCAGCTTAGGGACAGGGTTTGGAAACAATGAGCAGTTCTTC. As protein: CASSLGTGFGNNEQFF.

The chain combines TRBV7-6 with TRBJ2-7, with D tentatively TRBD1 (5 bases). The germline V gene has CDR1 SGHVS and CDR2 FNYEAQ. V gave up 1 base and J gave up 1 base, with 11 bases separating them. The CDR3 has 15 residues. CDR3 DNA sequence: TGTGCCAGCAGCTTAGGTGGCCAGGGTTCCTACGAGCAGTACTTC. Its translation: CASSLGGQGSYEQYF.

The genes are TRBV6-5 and TRBJ2-7, with 9 bases that match TRBD2. V was clipped by 4 bases and J by 3 bases; unmatched bases: 4. The CDR3 runs to 14 residues. Germline lookup yields CDR1 MNHEY and CDR2 SVGAGI. Here the CDR3 reads CASSLAGENYEQYF. CDR3 in DNA: TGTGCCAGCAGTTTAGCGGGAGAAAACTACGAGCAGTACTTC.

The chain couples TRBV11-2 to TRBJ1-2; D is uncertain. The CDR3 extends over 13 amino acids. From germline, CDR1 is SGHAT and CDR2 FQNNGV. The ends were cut back, 1 base at V and 5 bases at J, with 8 bases in the middle. CDR3: CASSLVSGYGYTF. CDR3 DNA: TGTGCCAGCAGCTTAGTATCCGGTTATGGCTACACCTTC.

This clone was recorded only once. The chain combines TRBV4-2 with TRBJ1-5; 7 nucleotides match TRBD1. The junction had 4 bases not matched to a gene; V was cut back by 0 bases and J by 2 bases. CDR1 is LGHNA, CDR2 YNFKEQ, per germline. CDR3 length equals 16 residues. DNA for the CDR3: TGTGCCAGCAGCCAAGATCAGGGGGTTGGCAATCAGCCCCAGCATTTT. The encoded protein is CASSQDQGVGNQPQHF.